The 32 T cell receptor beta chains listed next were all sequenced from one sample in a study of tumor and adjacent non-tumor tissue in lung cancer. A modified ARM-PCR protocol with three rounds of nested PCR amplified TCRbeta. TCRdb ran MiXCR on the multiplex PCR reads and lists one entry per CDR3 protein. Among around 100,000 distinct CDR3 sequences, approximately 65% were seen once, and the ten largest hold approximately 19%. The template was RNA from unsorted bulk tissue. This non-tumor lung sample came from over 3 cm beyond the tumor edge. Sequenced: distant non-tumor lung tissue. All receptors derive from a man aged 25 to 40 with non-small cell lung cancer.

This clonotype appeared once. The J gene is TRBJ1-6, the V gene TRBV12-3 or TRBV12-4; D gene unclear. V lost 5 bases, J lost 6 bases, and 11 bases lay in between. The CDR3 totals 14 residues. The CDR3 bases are TGTGCCAGCAGTATTGAGTCAGGTAATTCACCCCTCCACTTT. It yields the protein CASSIESGNSPLHF.

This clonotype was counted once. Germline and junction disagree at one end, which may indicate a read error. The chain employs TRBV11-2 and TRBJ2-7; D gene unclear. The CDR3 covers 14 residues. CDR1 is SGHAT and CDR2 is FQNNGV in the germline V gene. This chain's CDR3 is CASILDSGFYEQYF. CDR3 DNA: TGTGCCAGCATCTTAGACTCCGGGTTCTACGAGCAATACTTC.

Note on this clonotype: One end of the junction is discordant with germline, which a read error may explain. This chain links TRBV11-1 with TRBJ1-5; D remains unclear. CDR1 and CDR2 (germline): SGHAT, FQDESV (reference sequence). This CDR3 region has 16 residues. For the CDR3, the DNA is TGTGCCAGCACCTTATGTGCGGGGAGAGGAAATCAGCCCCAGCATTTT. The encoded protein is CASTLCAGRGNQPQHF.

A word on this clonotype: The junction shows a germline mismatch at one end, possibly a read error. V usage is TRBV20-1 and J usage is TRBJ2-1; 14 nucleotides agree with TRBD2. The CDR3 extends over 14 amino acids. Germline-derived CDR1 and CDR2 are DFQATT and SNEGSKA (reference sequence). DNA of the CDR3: TGCAATCCGAGACTAGCGGGGGGGCATAATGAGCAGTTGTTC. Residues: CNPRLAGGHNEQLF.

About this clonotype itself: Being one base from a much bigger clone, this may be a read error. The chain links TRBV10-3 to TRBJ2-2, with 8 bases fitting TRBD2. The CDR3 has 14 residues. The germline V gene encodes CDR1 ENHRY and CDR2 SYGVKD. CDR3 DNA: TGTGTCATCAGCCCACTAGCGGCCCTCGGGGAGCTGTTTTTT. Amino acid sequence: CVISPLAALGELFF.

The CDR3, as DNA: TGTGCCAGCAGCTTCCCCGACGGACTCCTTGAGGCTTTCTTT. Translating it yields CASSFPDGLLEAFF. The J gene is TRBJ1-1, the V gene TRBV5-6; the D is unclear. The CDR3 has 14 amino acids. Germline lookup yields CDR1 SGHDT and CDR2 YYEEEE. V was trimmed by 2 bases and J by 11 bases, leaving 19 bases between them.

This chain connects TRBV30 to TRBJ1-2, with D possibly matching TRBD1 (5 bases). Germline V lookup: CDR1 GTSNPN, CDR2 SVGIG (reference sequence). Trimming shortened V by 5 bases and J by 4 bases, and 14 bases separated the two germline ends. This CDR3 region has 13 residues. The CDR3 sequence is CAWDLDKRYGYTF. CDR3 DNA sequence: TGTGCCTGGGACTTGGACAAACGCTATGGCTACACCTTC.

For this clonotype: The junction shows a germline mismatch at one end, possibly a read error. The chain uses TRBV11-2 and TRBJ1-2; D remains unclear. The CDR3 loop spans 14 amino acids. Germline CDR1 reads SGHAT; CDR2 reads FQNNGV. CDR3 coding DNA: TGCGCCAGCAGCCCCGGGCAGCCTAACTATGGCTACACCTTC. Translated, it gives CASSPGQPNYGYTF.

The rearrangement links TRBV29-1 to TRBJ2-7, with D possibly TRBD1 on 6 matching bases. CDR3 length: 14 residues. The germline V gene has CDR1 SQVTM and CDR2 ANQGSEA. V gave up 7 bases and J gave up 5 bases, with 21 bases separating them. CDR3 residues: CSAAVGTTKDEQYF. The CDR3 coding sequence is TGCAGCGCTGCGGTTGGGACAACGAAGGACGAGCAGTACTTC.

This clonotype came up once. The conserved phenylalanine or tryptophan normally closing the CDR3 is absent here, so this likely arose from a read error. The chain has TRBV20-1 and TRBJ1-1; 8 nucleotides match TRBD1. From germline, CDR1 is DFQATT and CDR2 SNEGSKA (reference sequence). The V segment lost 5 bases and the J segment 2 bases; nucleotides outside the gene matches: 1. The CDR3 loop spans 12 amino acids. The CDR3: CSADRGNTEAFY. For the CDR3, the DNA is TGCAGTGCTGACAGGGGTAACACTGAAGCTTTCTAT.

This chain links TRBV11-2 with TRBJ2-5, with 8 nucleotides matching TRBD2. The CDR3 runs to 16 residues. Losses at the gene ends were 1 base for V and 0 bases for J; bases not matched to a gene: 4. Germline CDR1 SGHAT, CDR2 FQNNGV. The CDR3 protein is CASSLGVSGNQETQYF. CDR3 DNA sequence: TGTGCCAGCAGCTTAGGGGTTAGCGGGAACCAAGAGACCCAGTACTTC.

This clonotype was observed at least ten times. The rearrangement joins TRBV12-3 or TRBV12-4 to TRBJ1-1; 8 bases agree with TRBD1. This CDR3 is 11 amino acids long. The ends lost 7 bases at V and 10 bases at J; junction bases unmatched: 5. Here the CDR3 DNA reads TGTGCCAGCATCACCCAGGGGGCAGCTTTCTTT. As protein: CASITQGAAFF.

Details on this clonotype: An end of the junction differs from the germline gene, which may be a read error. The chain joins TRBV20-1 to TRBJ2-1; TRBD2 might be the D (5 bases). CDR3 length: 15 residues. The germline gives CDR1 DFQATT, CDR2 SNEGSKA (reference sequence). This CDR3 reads CSARDQGGVRNERFF. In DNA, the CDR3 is TGCAGTGCTAGAGATCAAGGAGGAGTGCGCAATGAGCGGTTCTTC.

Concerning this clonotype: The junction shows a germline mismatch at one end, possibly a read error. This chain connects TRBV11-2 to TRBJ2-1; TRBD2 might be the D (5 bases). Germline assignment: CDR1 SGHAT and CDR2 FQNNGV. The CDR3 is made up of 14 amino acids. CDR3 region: CASSSPGTSNEQFF. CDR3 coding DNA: TGTGCCAGTAGCTCCCCGGGAACTAGTAATGAGCAGTTCTTC.

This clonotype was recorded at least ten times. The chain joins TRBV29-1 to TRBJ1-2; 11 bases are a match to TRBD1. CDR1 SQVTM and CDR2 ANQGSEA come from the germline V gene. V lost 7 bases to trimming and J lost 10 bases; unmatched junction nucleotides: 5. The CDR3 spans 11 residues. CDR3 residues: CSDGQGADYTF. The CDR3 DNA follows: TGCAGCGACGGACAGGGGGCCGACTACACCTTC.

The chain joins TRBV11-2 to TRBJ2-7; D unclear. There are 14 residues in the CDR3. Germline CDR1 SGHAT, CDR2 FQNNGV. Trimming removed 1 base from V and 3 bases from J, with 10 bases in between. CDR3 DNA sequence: TGTGCCAGCAGCTTAGGAATCAGTTACTACGAGCAGTACTTC. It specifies CASSLGISYYEQYF.

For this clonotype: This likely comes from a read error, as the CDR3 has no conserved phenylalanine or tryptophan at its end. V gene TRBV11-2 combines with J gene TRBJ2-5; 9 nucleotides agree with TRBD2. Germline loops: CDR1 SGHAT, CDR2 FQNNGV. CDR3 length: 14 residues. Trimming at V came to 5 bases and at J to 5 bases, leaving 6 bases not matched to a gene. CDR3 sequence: CASSREAGGETQYI. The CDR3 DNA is TGTGCCAGCAGCCGTGAGGCGGGAGGGGAGACCCAGTACATC.

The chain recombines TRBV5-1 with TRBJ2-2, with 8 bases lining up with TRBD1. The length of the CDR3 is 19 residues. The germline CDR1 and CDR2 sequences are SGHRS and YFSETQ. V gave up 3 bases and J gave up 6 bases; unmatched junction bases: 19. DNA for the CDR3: TGCGCCAGCAGCTCACGAACCCGGGACAGGAGAATGAAAGCCGGGGAGCTGTTTTTT. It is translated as CASSSRTRDRRMKAGELFF.

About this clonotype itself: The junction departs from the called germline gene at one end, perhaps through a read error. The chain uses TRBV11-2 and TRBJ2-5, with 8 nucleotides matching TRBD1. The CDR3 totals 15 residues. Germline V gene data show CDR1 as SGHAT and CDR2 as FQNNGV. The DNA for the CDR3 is TGTGGCAGCAGCTGGGGACAGGTCGAGCGTGAGACCCAGTACTTC. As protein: CGSSWGQVERETQYF.

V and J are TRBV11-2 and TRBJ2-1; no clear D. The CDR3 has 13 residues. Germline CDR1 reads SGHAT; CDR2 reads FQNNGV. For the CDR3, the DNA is TGTACCAACACCACGGACCGATACAATGAGCAGTTCTTC. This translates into CTNTTDRYNEQFF.

The CDR3 here is CASSPGTGELNEKLFF. Here the CDR3 DNA reads TGTGCCAGCAGCCCCGGGACGGGGGAACTTAATGAAAAACTGTTTTTT. The J gene is TRBJ1-4, the V gene TRBV4-2; D might be TRBD1 (5 bases). Between the trimmed V and J ends, which lost 4 bases and 4 bases, there was a span of 16 bases. This CDR3 contains 16 residues. Germline V CDR1 and CDR2: LGHNA, YNFKEQ.

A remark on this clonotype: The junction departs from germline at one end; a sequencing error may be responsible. The CDR3 here is CASSQDQGNNKPQHF. The CDR3, as DNA: TGCGCCAGCAGCCAAGACCAAGGTAACAATAAGCCCCAGCATTTT. The chain has TRBV4-1 and TRBJ1-5; D remains unclear. The CDR3 consists of 15 residues. CDR1 and CDR2 from the germline V gene are MGHRA and YSYEKL.

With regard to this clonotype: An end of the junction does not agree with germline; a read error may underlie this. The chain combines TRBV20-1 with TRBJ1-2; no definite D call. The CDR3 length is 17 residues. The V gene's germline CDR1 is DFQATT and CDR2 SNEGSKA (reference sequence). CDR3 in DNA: TGCAGTGTGCCATCGACTGGTGGTGTTGTCAGGCACTATGACTACACCTTC. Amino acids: CSVPSTGGVVRHYDYTF.

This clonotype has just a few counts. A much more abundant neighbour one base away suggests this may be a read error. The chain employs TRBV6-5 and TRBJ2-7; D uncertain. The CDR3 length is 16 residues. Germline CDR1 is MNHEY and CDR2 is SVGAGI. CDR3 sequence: CASRNTRTVSSYEQCF. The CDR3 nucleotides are TGTGCCAGCAGGAATACGAGGACGGTTAGCTCCTACGAGCAGTGCTTC.

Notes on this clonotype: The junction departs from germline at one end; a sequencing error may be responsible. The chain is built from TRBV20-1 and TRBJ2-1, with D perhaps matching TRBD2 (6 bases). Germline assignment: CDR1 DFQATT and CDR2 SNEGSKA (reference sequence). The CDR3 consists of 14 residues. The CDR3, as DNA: TGCAATGCTAAACCGGAGGGAGCCTACAATGAGCAGTTCTTC. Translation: CNAKPEGAYNEQFF.

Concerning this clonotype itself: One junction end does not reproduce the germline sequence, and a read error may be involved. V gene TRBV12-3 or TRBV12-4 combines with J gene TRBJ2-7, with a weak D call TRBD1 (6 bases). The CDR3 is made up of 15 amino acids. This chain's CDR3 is CASSLGGPGAYEQYF. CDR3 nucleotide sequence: TGTGCCAGCAGTTTAGGAGGACCAGGGGCCTACGAGCAGTACTTT.

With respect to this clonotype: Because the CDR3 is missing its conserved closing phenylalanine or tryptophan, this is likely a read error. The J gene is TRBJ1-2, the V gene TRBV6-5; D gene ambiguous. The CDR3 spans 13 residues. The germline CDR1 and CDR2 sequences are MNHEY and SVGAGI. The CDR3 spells CSSSYSADYGYTL. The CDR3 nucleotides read TGTTCCAGCAGTTACTCGGCGGACTATGGCTACACCTTA.

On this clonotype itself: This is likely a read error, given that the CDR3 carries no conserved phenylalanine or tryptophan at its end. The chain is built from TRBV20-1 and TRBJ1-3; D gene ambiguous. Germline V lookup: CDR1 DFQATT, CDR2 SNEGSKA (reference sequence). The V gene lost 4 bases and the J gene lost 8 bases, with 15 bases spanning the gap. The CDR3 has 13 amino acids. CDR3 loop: CSAKQQSRYTIYL. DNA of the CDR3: TGCAGTGCTAAGCAACAGTCTAGATACACCATATATCTT.

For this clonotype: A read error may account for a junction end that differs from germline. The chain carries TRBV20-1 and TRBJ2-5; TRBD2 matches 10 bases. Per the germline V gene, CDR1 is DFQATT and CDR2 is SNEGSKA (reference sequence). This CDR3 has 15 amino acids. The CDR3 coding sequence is TGCAGTGCTAGAGATTTCGGACTAGCGGAAGAGACCCAGTGCTTC. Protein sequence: CSARDFGLAEETQCF.

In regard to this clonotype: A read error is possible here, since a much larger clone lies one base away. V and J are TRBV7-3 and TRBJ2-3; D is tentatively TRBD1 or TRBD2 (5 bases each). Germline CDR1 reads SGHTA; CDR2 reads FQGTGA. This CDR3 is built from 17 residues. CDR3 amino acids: CASSPNPGHSSRDTQYF. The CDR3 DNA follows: TGTGCCAGCAGCCCAAACCCCGGACATTCTAGCAGAGATACGCAGTATTTT.

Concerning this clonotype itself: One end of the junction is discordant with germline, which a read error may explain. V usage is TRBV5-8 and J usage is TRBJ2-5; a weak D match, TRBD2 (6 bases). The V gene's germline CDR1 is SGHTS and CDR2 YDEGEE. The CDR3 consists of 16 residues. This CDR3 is CVSSPIAEPYQGTRYF. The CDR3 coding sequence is TGTGTCAGCAGCCCGATAGCGGAACCGTACCAAGGGACCCGGTACTTC.

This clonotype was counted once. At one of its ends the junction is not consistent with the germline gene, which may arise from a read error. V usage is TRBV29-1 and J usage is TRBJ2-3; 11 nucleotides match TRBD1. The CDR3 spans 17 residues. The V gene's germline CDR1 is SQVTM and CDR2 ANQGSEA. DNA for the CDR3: TGCATCGTCGGTCCTACCGGACAGGGGGCTAGCACAGATACGGAGTATTTT. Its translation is CIVGPTGQGASTDTEYF.